Below are 25 T cell receptor beta chains sequenced from a single sample in a study of cytomegalovirus exposure and HLA in healthy donors (dated by TCRdb to 2016 to 2017). Receptor libraries were prepared by the immunoSEQ multiplex PCR assay. A mixture of 60 forward primers for TCR Vbeta segments and 13 reverse primers for TCR Jbeta segments was used in the multiplex PCR. This immuneACCESS table, as held by TCRdb, lists in-frame sequences with V and J called but not all clones. Of the missing ones, under half trace to an unresolved V gene in checked studies; the others have no known cause. A total of roughly 100,000 clones appear in this sample, approximately 80% of them only once. The ten largest clonotypes hold 7.7% of the sample. The specimen sequenced was PBMCs. These receptors originate from a female donor in good health and CMV-seronegative.

This chain joins TRBV18 and TRBJ2-1; perhaps TRBD1 as D (9 bases). There are 21 residues in the CDR3. V lost 5 bases to trimming and J lost 0 bases, with 29 bases between them. The germline gives CDR1 KGHSH, CDR2 LQKENI. For the CDR3, the DNA is TGTGCCAGCTCAATAAGGGCCCCGGGACAGGGAAGCGGGAGCTCCTACAATGAGCAGTTCTTC. It is translated as CASSIRAPGQGSGSSYNEQFF.

V and J are TRBV28 and TRBJ2-1; 7 bases fit TRBD1. The ends lost 8 bases at V and 7 bases at J; junction bases unmatched: 8. Per germline, CDR1 MDHEN and CDR2 SYDVKM. This CDR3 contains 13 residues. For the CDR3, the DNA is TGTGCCAGCGACAGACAGGGTTGGAATGAGCAGTTCTTC. This encodes CASDRQGWNEQFF.

This clone was recorded once. V gene TRBV30 combines with J gene TRBJ1-2; 7 bases line up with TRBD1. The CDR3 loop spans 14 amino acids. The V segment lost 2 bases and the J segment 6 bases; nucleotides outside the gene matches: 9. CDR1 GTSNPN and CDR2 SVGIG come from the germline V gene (reference sequence). CDR3 DNA sequence: TGTGCCTGGAGTAAGGGACAGAGGGAGGATGGCTACACCTTC. It codes for CAWSKGQREDGYTF.

V gene TRBV4-2 combines with J gene TRBJ2-7; a possible D gene is TRBD2 (6 bases). V gave up 2 bases and J gave up 3 bases, with 11 bases separating them. The CDR3 is 14 residues long. CDR1 LGHNA and CDR2 YNFKEQ come from the germline V gene. The CDR3 DNA follows: TGTGCCAGCAGCCAATGGGACTCGGGCTACGAGCAGTACTTC. Its protein is CASSQWDSGYEQYF.

V usage is TRBV11-2 and J usage is TRBJ1-6, with no clear D. The CDR3 extends over 16 amino acids. CDR1 SGHAT and CDR2 FQNNGV come from the germline V gene. The V and J ends lost 7 bases and 0 bases respectively, with 13 bases between them. The CDR3 DNA reads as TGTGCCAGCACTAAGGGCGGGAGCTCCTATAATTCACCCCTCCACTTT. It yields the protein CASTKGGSSYNSPLHF.

The J gene is TRBJ1-1, the V gene TRBV14; D might be TRBD1 (6 bases). The ends were cut back, 4 bases at V and 1 base at J, with 13 bases in the middle. Germline V gene lookup returns CDR1 SGHDN and CDR2 FVKESK. The CDR3 length is 15 residues. CDR3 bases: TGTGCCAGCAGCCCCCTGGGGACAACGAACACTGAAGCTTTCTTT. Residues: CASSPLGTTNTEAFF.

The chain carries TRBV7-9 and TRBJ1-1, with 9 bases matching TRBD1. With 6 bases clipped from V and 4 bases from J, the junction kept 6 bases outside the gene matches. The V gene's germline CDR1 is SEHNR and CDR2 FQNEAQ (reference sequence). This CDR3 has 14 residues. The CDR3 spells CASSPRTGVTEAFF. The CDR3 coding sequence is TGTGCCAGCAGTCCTCGGACAGGGGTCACTGAAGCTTTCTTT.

This clone turned up a few times. The V gene is TRBV2, the J gene TRBJ1-3; 9 nucleotides line up with TRBD1. Germline lookup yields CDR1 SNHLY and CDR2 FYNNEI. V shed 7 bases, J shed 2 bases, and the junction held 9 bases outside the gene matches. The CDR3 has 16 residues. The CDR3 DNA reads TGTGCCAGCAATCCGACAGGGGGAGCGACTGGAAACACCATATATTTT. Translated: CASNPTGGATGNTIYF. Based on the CDR3 plus reference TRBV2 and TRBJ1-3, the full variable domain is EPEVTQTPSHQVTQMGQEVILRCVPISNHLYFYWYRQILGQKVEFLVSFYNNEISEKSEIFDDQFSVERPDGSNFTLKIRSTKLEDSAMYFCASNPTGGATGNTIYFGEGSWLTVV.

Of note for this clone: The same CDR3 also results from other DNA sequences found in this sample. V gene TRBV5-6 combines with J gene TRBJ2-7; D not certain. The CDR3 extends over 15 amino acids. Trimming shortened V by 4 bases and J by 1 base, and 15 bases separated the two germline ends. The germline CDR1 and CDR2 sequences are SGHDT and YYEEEE. The DNA of the CDR3 is TGTGCCAGCAGCGCACCGCAGGTTCCGTCCTACGAGCAGTACTTC. It specifies CASSAPQVPSYEQYF. The full variable domain, completed using reference TRBV5-6 and TRBJ2-7, is DAGVTQSPTHLIKTRGQQVTLRCSPKSGHDTVSWYQQALGQGPQFIFQYYEEEERQRGNFPDRFSGHQFPNYSSELNVNALLLGDSALYLCASSAPQVPSYEQYFGPGTRLTVT.

This chain connects TRBV11-2 to TRBJ2-1; TRBD1 is a possible D gene (6 bases). Germline V lookup: CDR1 SGHAT, CDR2 FQNNGV. The CDR3 covers 16 residues. V was trimmed by 5 bases and J by 11 bases, leaving 25 bases between them. The CDR3 spells CASSPESVRTDRKQFF. CDR3 sequence (DNA): TGTGCCAGCAGCCCAGAGTCAGTCCGGACAGACCGTAAGCAGTTCTTC. Using reference TRBV11-2 and TRBJ2-1 for the parts outside the CDR3, the full variable domain is EAGVAQSPRYKIIEKRQSVAFWCNPISGHATLYWYQQILGQGPKLLIQFQNNGVVDDSQLPKDRFSAERLKGVDSTLKIQPAKLEDSAVYLCASSPESVRTDRKQFFGPGTRLTVL.

The V gene is TRBV28, the J gene TRBJ2-7; 8 bases agree with TRBD2. Germline CDR1 reads MDHEN; CDR2 reads SYDVKM. The length of the CDR3 is 15 residues. The V and J ends lost 2 bases and 5 bases, in that order; junction bases with no gene match: 8. Here the CDR3 DNA reads TGTGCCAGCAGTTTAAGCGGGAGTTCTTTCCACGAGCAGTACTTC. Its translation: CASSLSGSSFHEQYF.

The chain joins TRBV21-1 to TRBJ2-1; the D segment call TRBD1 is taken from the table without a DNA check. TRBV21-1 has pseudogene status. CDR3 length equals 14 residues. This CDR3 reads CASSKQGEYNEQFF. In nucleotides, the CDR3 is TGTGCCAGCAGCAAACAAGGGGAATACAATGAGCAGTTCTTC.

The CDR3 DNA follows: TGTGCCAGCTCAGACAGGGGTTTGACTGAAGCTTTCTTT. Amino acid sequence: CASSDRGLTEAFF. The chain uses TRBV18 and TRBJ1-1, with 8 bases fitting TRBD1. CDR1 is KGHSH and CDR2 is LQKENI in the germline V gene. This CDR3 is 13 amino acids long. With 5 bases clipped from V and 5 bases from J, the junction kept 4 bases outside the gene matches.

The chain is built from TRBV4-1 and TRBJ2-7; D is unresolved. Germline V gene sequence: CDR1 MGHRA, CDR2 YSYEKL. The CDR3 spans 13 residues. V lost 0 bases to trimming and J lost 3 bases, with 6 bases between them. Here the CDR3 DNA reads TGCGCCAGCAGCCAAGAGAGACACTACGAGCAGTACTTC. Translating it yields CASSQERHYEQYF.

The chain is built from TRBV7-9 and TRBJ1-1, with D possibly being TRBD1 (5 bases). Trimming left V 5 bases short and J 8 bases short, with 18 bases between. CDR1 is SEHNR, CDR2 FQNEAQ, per germline (reference sequence). The CDR3 has 14 residues. CDR3 coding DNA: TGTGCCAGCAGCCCCCAGCAGGGTGGCGTGGAAGCTTTCTTT. Its translation: CASSPQQGGVEAFF.

The J gene is TRBJ1-6, the V gene TRBV28; TRBD1 matches at 9 bases. Germline V gives CDR1 MDHEN, CDR2 SYDVKM. The CDR3 sequence is 15 residues long. The V segment lost 5 bases and the J segment 14 bases; nucleotides outside the gene matches: 13. CDR3 nucleotide sequence: TGTGCCAGCAGTGGAACCGGACAGGGGAAATTCACCCTCCACTTT. Protein product: CASSGTGQGKFTLHF.

This clone was detected only a few times. J is TRBJ2-7 and V is TRBV18; 7 bases line up with TRBD2. Looked up from germline, CDR1 is KGHSH and CDR2 is LQKENI. Trimming cost V 3 bases and J 5 bases; bases outside gene matches: 1. The CDR3 length is 12 residues. The CDR3, as DNA: TGTGCCAGCTCACCTGGGGGGGACGAGCAGTACTTC. It is translated as CASSPGGDEQYF. The whole variable domain, remainder taken from reference TRBV18 and TRBJ2-7, is NAGVMQNPRHLVRRRGQEARLRCSPMKGHSHVYWYRQLPEEGLKFMVYLQKENIIDESGMPKERFSAEFPKEGPSILRIQQVVRGDSAAYFCASSPGGDEQYFGPGTRLTVT.

This chain connects TRBV30 to TRBJ1-3; tentatively, D is TRBD1 (5 bases). Germline CDR1 is GTSNPN and CDR2 is SVGIG (reference sequence). Trimming stripped 7 bases from V and 0 bases from J, with 19 bases between. This CDR3 has 16 residues. This chain's CDR3 is CASVRDSNGSGNTIYF. The DNA of the CDR3 is TGTGCCTCCGTCCGGGACTCCAACGGCTCTGGAAACACCATATATTTT.

This clone showed up just a few times. The chain has TRBV18 and TRBJ1-2; 8 nucleotides line up with TRBD1. CDR3 length: 11 residues. J was trimmed by 10 bases and V by 3 bases; bases with no gene match: 1. The V gene's germline CDR1 is KGHSH and CDR2 LQKENI. Here the CDR3 reads CASSPGQDYTF. The CDR3 DNA sequence: TGTGCCAGCTCACCGGGACAGGACTACACCTTC. Combining the CDR3 with reference TRBV18 and TRBJ1-2 gives the whole variable domain NAGVMQNPRHLVRRRGQEARLRCSPMKGHSHVYWYRQLPEEGLKFMVYLQKENIIDESGMPKERFSAEFPKEGPSILRIQQVVRGDSAAYFCASSPGQDYTFGSGTRLTVV.

For the CDR3, the DNA is TGTGCCAGCAGCGGGCAGGGATTTTCTGGGGCCAACGTCCTGACTTTC. This translates into CASSGQGFSGANVLTF. The rearrangement links TRBV14 to TRBJ2-6; tentatively, D is TRBD1 (5 bases). V lost 5 bases and J 1 base, leaving 12 bases between the germline ends. CDR1 and CDR2 from the germline V gene are SGHDN and FVKESK. The CDR3 is made up of 16 amino acids.

The chain joins TRBV10-3 to TRBJ1-2, with 8 bases lining up with TRBD1. This CDR3 contains 16 residues. CDR1 is ENHRY and CDR2 is SYGVKD in the germline V gene. V was pared by 2 bases and J by 4 bases, with 9 bases of the junction left unmatched. In DNA form, the CDR3 reads TGTGCCATCAGTGAGCGGGAACAGGGGGAGATCTATGGCTACACCTTC. It yields the protein CAISEREQGEIYGYTF.

V is TRBV9 and J is TRBJ2-7; the match to TRBD1 covers 8 bases. V shed 4 bases and J 5 bases; nucleotides not matched to a gene: 5. The length of the CDR3 is 13 residues. Germline assignment: CDR1 SGDLS and CDR2 YYNGEE. In nucleotides, the CDR3 is TGTGCCAGCAGCCCCGGACAGGGCCACGAGCAGTACTTC. Protein product: CASSPGQGHEQYF. Drawing the rest from reference TRBV9 and TRBJ2-7, the complete variable domain is DSGVTQTPKHLITATGQRVTLRCSPRSGDLSVYWYQQSLDQGLQFLIQYYNGEERAKGNILERFSAQQFPDLHSELNLSSLELGDSALYFCASSPGQGHEQYFGPGTRLTVT.

The chain employs TRBV10-3 and TRBJ2-2; the match to TRBD2 covers 10 bases. Germline V gives CDR1 ENHRY, CDR2 SYGVKD. This CDR3 spans 17 amino acids. Trimming cost V 0 bases and J 5 bases; bases outside gene matches: 6. The CDR3 sequence: CAISESGLAGVTGELFF. CDR3 coding DNA: TGTGCCATCAGTGAGTCGGGCCTAGCGGGAGTGACCGGGGAGCTGTTTTTT.

V gene TRBV19 combines with J gene TRBJ1-5; weak D call: TRBD1 (5 bases). This CDR3 is 17 amino acids long. Germline V gene lookup returns CDR1 LNHDA and CDR2 SQIVND (reference sequence). The V gene lost 4 bases and the J gene lost 0 bases, with 16 bases spanning the gap. The CDR3 DNA follows: TGTGCCAGTAGTACAGGGTATCAAGGTTATAGCAATCAGCCCCAGCATTTT. Translation: CASSTGYQGYSNQPQHF.

The rearrangement uses TRBV5-1 and TRBJ2-2; TRBD2 agrees at 12 bases. The CDR3 covers 16 residues. The J segment lost 4 bases and the V segment lost 4 bases, leaving 5 bases of the junction unmatched. Germline V gene data show CDR1 as SGHRS and CDR2 as YFSETQ. The CDR3 region has the DNA TGCGCCAGCAGCCCTAGCGGGAGGGCCGGCACCGGGGAGCTGTTTTTT. This codes for CASSPSGRAGTGELFF.